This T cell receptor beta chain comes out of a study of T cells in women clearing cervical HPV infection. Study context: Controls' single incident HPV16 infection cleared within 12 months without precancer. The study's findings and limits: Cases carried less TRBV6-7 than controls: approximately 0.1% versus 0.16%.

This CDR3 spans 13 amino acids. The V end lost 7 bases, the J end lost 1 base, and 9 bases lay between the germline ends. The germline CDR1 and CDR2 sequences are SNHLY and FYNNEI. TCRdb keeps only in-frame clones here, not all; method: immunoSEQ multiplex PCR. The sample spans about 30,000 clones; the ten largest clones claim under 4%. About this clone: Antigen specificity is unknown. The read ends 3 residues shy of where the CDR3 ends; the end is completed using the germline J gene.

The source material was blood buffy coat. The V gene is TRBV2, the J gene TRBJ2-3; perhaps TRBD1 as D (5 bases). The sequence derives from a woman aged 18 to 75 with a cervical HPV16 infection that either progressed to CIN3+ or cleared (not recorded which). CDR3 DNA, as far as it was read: TGTGCCAGCACAGGGTCTGGCACAGATACG. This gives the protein CASTGSGTDT. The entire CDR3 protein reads CASTGSGTDTQYF.